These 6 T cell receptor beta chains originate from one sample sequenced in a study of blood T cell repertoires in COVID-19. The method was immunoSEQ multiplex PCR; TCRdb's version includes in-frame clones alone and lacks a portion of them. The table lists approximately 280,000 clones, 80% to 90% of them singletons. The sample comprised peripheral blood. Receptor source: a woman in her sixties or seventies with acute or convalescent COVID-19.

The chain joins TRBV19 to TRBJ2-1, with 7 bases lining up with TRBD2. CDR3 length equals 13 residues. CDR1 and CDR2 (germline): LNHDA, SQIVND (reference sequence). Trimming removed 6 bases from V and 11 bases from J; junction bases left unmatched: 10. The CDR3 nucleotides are TGTGCCAGTAGCCCTCGATCCGGGGGGAAGCAGTTCTTC. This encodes CASSPRSGGKQFF.

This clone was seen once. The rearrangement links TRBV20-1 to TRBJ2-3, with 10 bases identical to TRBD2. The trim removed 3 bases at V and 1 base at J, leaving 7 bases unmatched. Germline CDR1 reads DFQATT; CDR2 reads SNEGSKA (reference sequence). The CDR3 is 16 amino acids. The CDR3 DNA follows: TGCAGTGCTAGTCCCAGGACTAGCGGCCGCACAGATACGCAGTATTTT. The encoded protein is CSASPRTSGRTDTQYF.

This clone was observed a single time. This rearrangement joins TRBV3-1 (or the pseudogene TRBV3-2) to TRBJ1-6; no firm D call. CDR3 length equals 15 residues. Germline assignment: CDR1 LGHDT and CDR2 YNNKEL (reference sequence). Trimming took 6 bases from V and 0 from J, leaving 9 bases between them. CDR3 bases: TGTGCCAGCAGGAGGGCGAGCTCCTATAATTCACCCCTCCACTTT. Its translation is CASRRASSYNSPLHF.

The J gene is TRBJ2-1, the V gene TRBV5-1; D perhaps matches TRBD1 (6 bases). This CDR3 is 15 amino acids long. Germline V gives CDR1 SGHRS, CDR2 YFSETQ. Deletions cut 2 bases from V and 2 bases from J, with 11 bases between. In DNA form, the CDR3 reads TGCGCCAGCAGCTTCGCAGGGGAGCCCTACAATGAGCAGTTCTTC. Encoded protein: CASSFAGEPYNEQFF.

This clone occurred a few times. Here the CDR3 reads CASSIGSTSNQPQHF. CDR3 sequence (DNA): TGTGCCAGTAGTATAGGGAGCACTAGCAATCAGCCCCAGCATTTT. The gene calls are TRBV19 and TRBJ1-5; unclear D gene. V lost 1 base, J lost 0 bases, and 7 bases lay in between. Germline CDR1 is LNHDA and CDR2 is SQIVND (reference sequence). CDR3 size: 15 residues. Using reference TRBV19 and TRBJ1-5 for the parts outside the CDR3, the full variable domain is DGGITQSPKYLFRKEGQNVTLSCEQNLNHDAMYWYRQDPGQGLRLIYYSQIVNDFQKGDIAEGYSVSREKKESFPLTVTSAQKNPTAFYLCASSIGSTSNQPQHFGDGTRLSIL.

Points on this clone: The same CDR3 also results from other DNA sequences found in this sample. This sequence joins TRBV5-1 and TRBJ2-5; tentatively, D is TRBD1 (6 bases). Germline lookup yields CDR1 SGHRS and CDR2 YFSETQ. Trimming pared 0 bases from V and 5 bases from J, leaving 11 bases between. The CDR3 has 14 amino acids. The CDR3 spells CASSLGGGLETQYF. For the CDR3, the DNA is TGCGCCAGCAGCTTGGGTGGGGGCCTGGAGACCCAGTACTTC.